This T cell receptor (beta chain) stems from a study of blood T cell repertoires in COVID-19. Turning to the study itself: The cDNA or gDNA used as material had been derived from T cells, B-cell-depleted T cells, or PBMCs.

Trimming shortened V by 5 bases and J by 1 base, and 9 bases separated the two germline ends. This CDR3 has 14 residues. The germline CDR1 and CDR2 sequences are SGHTA and FQGTGA. Study processing details: Using reference gene primer amplification, nucleated cell counts were estimated. Clones were sequenced by immunoSEQ multiplex PCR, and TCRdb holds only the in-frame ones, with some missing. V, J and clone size derive from that table, while D and trimming were established from the DNA sequence. The table has fewer than 65,000 clones, 85% to 90% seen once. The Seattle patients joined while their infection was active and were tracked longitudinally afterward.

The V gene is TRBV7-3, the J gene TRBJ1-3; D gene uncertain. The sequenced sample consisted of peripheral blood. The receptor was isolated from a woman in her fifties or sixties with COVID-19, enrolled during active disease. The CDR3 nucleotides are TGTGCCAGCAGCGCGACGGGTTCTGGAAACACCATATATTTT. It codes for CASSATGSGNTIYF.